This T cell receptor beta chain was sequenced during a study of identical twins. V was trimmed by 6 bases and J by 3 bases, leaving 16 bases between them. Per the germline V gene, CDR1 is MNHEY and CDR2 is SMNVEV (reference sequence). The CDR3 length is 15 residues. TCRdb re-called the 5' RACE reads with MiXCR, one entry per CDR3 protein. The sample comprises more than 600,000 distinct CDR3 sequences, around a sixth of which are singletons, and 10% to 15% rests with the top ten. This clonotype came up a few times. The sample was also linked to a second study, of T cells expressing NK-cell markers. That publication notes: In a handful of donors, dominant clonotypes made up roughly 25-60.1% of CD3+CD56-NKG2C+ cells.

Sample: PBMCs. The chain is built from TRBV27 and TRBJ2-3, with D perhaps TRBD1 (5 bases). This receptor was taken from a woman aged 18 to 35 in good health. The CDR3 is CASRTLGALTDTQYF. CDR3 bases: TGTGCCAGCAGGACGCTTGGGGCTTTAACAGATACGCAGTATTTT.